This entry is about one T cell receptor beta chain. Its antigen is undetermined. This sample is drawn from a study of OX40 agonist ivuxolimab in advanced cancers. The method was immunoSEQ multiplex PCR; TCRdb's version includes in-frame clones alone and lacks a portion of them. The sample comprises 70,000 or so clones, 75% to 90% of which are singletons, and around 6.5% rests with the top ten. Points from the study as a whole: Averaging showed that CD8+ T cells had more expanded clones than CD4+ did.

Germline CDR1 is SGDLS and CDR2 is YYNGEE. The CDR3 is 14 residues long. Deletions cut 3 bases from V and 8 bases from J, with 12 bases between. The V call is TRBV9, the J call TRBJ1-6; a weak D match, TRBD1 (5 bases). The clonotype comes from an adult with an advanced solid tumor such as melanoma, head and neck, liver or kidney cancer. Material: CD4+ or CD8+ T cells sorted from blood, obtained in a trial of the OX40 agonist ivuxolimab. CDR3 loop: CASSAGLPDSPLHF. The CDR3 DNA is TGTGCCAGCAGCGCGGGACTGCCGGATTCACCCCTCCACTTT.